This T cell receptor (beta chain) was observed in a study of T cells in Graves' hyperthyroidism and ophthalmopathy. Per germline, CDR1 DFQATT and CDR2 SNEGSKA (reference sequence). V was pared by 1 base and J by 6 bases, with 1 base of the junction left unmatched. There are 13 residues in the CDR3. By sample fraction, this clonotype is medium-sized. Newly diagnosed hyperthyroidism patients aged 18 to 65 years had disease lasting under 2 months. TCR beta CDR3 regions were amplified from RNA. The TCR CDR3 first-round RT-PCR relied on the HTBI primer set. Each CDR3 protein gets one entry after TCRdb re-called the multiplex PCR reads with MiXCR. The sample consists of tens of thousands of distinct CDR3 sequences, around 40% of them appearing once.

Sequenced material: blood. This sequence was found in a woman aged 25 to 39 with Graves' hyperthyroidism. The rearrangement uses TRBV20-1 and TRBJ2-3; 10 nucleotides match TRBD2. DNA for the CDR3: TGCAGTGCTAGAGGTAGCGGGAGGGATACGCAGTATTTT. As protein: CSARGSGRDTQYF.